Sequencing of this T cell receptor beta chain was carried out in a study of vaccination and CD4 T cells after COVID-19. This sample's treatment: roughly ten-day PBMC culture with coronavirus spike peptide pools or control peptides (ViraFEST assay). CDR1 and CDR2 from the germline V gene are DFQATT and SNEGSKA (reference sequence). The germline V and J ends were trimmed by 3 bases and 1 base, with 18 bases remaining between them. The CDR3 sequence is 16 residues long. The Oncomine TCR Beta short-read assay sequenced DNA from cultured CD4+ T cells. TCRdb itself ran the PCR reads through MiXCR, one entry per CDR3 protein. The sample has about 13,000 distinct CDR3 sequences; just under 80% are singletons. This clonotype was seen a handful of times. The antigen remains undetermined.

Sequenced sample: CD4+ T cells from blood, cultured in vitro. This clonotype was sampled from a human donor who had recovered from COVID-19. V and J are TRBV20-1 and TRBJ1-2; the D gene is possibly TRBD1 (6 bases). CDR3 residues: CSARTSDRTLNYGYTF. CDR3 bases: TGCAGTGCTAGGACCTCCGACAGGACACTTAACTATGGCTACACCTTC.